The 26 T cell receptor beta chains below come from one sample, sequenced in a study of T cell repertoires in aging, cancer and after chemotherapy. Peripheral blood genomic DNA, not sorted cells or RNA, was the template. Multiplex touch-down PCR with TRB-A/B primers amplified rearranged V-D-J TRB sequences. TCRdb reprocessed the multiplex PCR reads via MiXCR and lists one record per CDR3 protein. The data contain thousands of distinct CDR3 sequences, roughly two fifths of them singletons. Input material: blood. Receptors originate from a human donor in good health.

Worth noting for this clonotype: Its ends do not fully match the called genes, so a read error is possible. This chain joins TRBV30 and TRBJ1-2; D is unclear. The CDR3 is 12 residues long. The germline V gene has CDR1 GTSNPN and CDR2 SVGIG (reference sequence). CDR3 protein: CAWSRQVGGNTF. The CDR3 coding sequence is TGTGCCTGGAGTCGCCAGGTCGGTGGCAACACCTTC.

This clonotype was counted between two and nine times. V is TRBV7-9 and J is TRBJ2-5; D may be TRBD1 (5 bases). This CDR3 has 14 residues. V was cut by 1 base and J by 1 base, with 7 bases left in between. The germline gives CDR1 SEHNR, CDR2 FQNEAQ (reference sequence). CDR3 sequence (DNA): TGTGCCAGCAGCTTAGGACAGACCCAAGAGACCCAGTACTTC. Translated: CASSLGQTQETQYF.

The genes are TRBV19 and TRBJ2-7, with 8 nucleotides matching TRBD1. CDR1 is LNHDA and CDR2 is SQIVND in the germline V gene (reference sequence). The ends lost 9 bases at V and 1 base at J; junction bases unmatched: 11. The CDR3 length is 15 residues. The CDR3 sequence is CASHKRTGKSYEQYF. For the CDR3, the DNA is TGTGCCAGCCATAAACGGACAGGGAAGTCCTACGAGCAGTACTTC.

V and J are TRBV5-1 and TRBJ2-3; possible D gene TRBD1, 6 bases. V lost 0 bases and J lost 4, with 15 bases in between. CDR3 length: 16 residues. The germline V gene encodes CDR1 SGHRS and CDR2 YFSETQ. The CDR3 coding sequence is TGCGCCAGCAGCTTGGATGTGGCAGGGGCCGCAGATACGCAGTATTTT. As protein: CASSLDVAGAADTQYF. The variable domain in full, with the rest retrieved from reference TRBV5-1 and TRBJ2-3, is KAGVTQTPRYLIKTRGQQVTLSCSPISGHRSVSWYQQTPGQGLQFLFEYFSETQRNKGNFPGRFSGRQFSNSRSEMNVSTLELGDSALYLCASSLDVAGAADTQYFGPGTRLTVL.

The chain uses TRBV19 and TRBJ2-5; 8 bases agree with TRBD1. Germline loops: CDR1 LNHDA, CDR2 SQIVND (reference sequence). The CDR3 spans 16 residues. After removal of 5 bases from V and 4 bases from J, the junction contained 12 bases not matched to a gene. This chain's CDR3 is CASSRFIQGGRETQYF. CDR3 coding DNA: TGTGCCAGTAGTCGATTCATACAGGGGGGACGAGAGACCCAGTACTTC.

The J gene is TRBJ2-5, the V gene TRBV7-6; D is uncertain. The V end lost 0 bases, the J end lost 5 bases, and 10 bases lay between the germline ends. The CDR3 is 14 amino acids. The germline V gene has CDR1 SGHVS and CDR2 FNYEAQ. CDR3 DNA: TGTGCCAGCAGCTTAGCGGTGGGTCTGGAGACCCAGTACTTC. This gives the protein CASSLAVGLETQYF.

The sample holds a few counts of this clonotype. This chain connects TRBV19 to TRBJ1-6; 10 nucleotides align to TRBD1. This CDR3 region has 21 residues. CDR1 is LNHDA, CDR2 SQIVND, per germline (reference sequence). V lost 0 bases, J lost 0 bases, and 11 bases stayed unmatched. The chain's CDR3 is CASSIDRRDRGPRSYNSPLHF. CDR3 bases: TGTGCCAGTAGTATAGATCGGAGGGACAGGGGTCCACGCTCCTATAATTCACCCCTCCACTTT.

The genes are TRBV5-6 and TRBJ2-1, with 9 bases identical to TRBD2. Per the germline V gene, CDR1 is SGHDT and CDR2 is YYEEEE. CDR3 size: 16 residues. With V trimmed by 4 bases and J by 8 bases, 13 bases remained unmatched. The DNA for the CDR3 is TGTGCCAGCAGCGGCCTCGTTGCGGGAGGGTATCATGAGCAGTTCTTC. It translates to CASSGLVAGGYHEQFF.

This clonotype is judged medium-sized. The CDR3 protein is CASSYSSGANVLTF. The DNA of the CDR3 is TGTGCCAGCAGTTACAGCTCTGGGGCCAACGTCCTGACTTTC. The rearrangement joins TRBV6-2 or TRBV6-3 to TRBJ2-6, with D uncertain. Germline CDR1 is MNHEY and CDR2 is SVGEGT. Trimming pared 2 bases from V and 0 bases from J, leaving 2 bases between. The CDR3 contains 14 residues.

V is TRBV6-4 and J is TRBJ2-1, with TRBD2 matching over 7 bases. The germline CDR1 and CDR2 sequences are MRHNA and SNTAGT. Germline trimming cut 3 bases from V and 10 bases from J; bases unmatched to any gene: 6. The CDR3 is 13 residues long. CDR3 amino acids: CASSEGDGREQFF. The CDR3 bases are TGTGCCAGCAGTGAGGGGGACGGGAGGGAGCAGTTCTTC.

The rearrangement joins TRBV6-2 or TRBV6-3 to TRBJ2-1; TRBD1 matches at 7 bases. Germline V CDR1 and CDR2: MNHEY, SVGEGT. The CDR3 has 15 residues. The junction had 10 bases not matched to a gene; V was cut back by 6 bases and J by 5 bases. In nucleotides, the CDR3 is TGTGCCAGCAGACCGACCGGGACAGCAAACAATGAGCAGTTCTTC. Translating it yields CASRPTGTANNEQFF.

The rearrangement joins TRBV6-4 to TRBJ2-6; 7 bases are a match to TRBD1. There are 17 residues in the CDR3. V was clipped by 2 bases and J by 4 bases; unmatched bases: 8. Germline CDR1 and CDR2: MRHNA and SNTAGT. The CDR3 sequence: CASSDLPDRAGANVLTF. The CDR3, as DNA: TGTGCCAGCAGTGACCTCCCCGACAGGGCCGGGGCCAACGTCCTGACTTTC.

The chain recombines TRBV12-3 or TRBV12-4 with TRBJ2-7; either TRBD1 or TRBD2 may supply D (5 bases each). The length of the CDR3 is 14 residues. The V and J ends lost 2 bases and 1 base respectively, with 9 bases between them. The CDR3 here is CASSLPGPSYEQYF. The CDR3, as DNA: TGTGCCAGCAGTTTACCGGGACCGTCCTACGAGCAGTACTTC.

This clonotype showed up just a few times. The chain recombines TRBV5-4 with TRBJ2-3; TRBD1 is a possible D gene (5 bases). Trimming left V 4 bases short and J 5 bases short, with 14 bases between. The V gene's germline CDR1 is SGHNT and CDR2 YYREEE (reference sequence). This CDR3 has 14 residues. The CDR3 region has the DNA TGTGCCAGCAGCCACAGGTCAGGTGGAGATACGCAGTATTTT. Translation gives CASSHRSGGDTQYF.

Relative to its sample, this clonotype is large. CDR3 sequence: CSVGGGQGIRDNEQFF. CDR3 coding DNA: TGCAGCGTTGGAGGGGGACAGGGAATCCGGGATAATGAGCAGTTCTTC. This chain uses TRBV29-1 with TRBJ2-1; TRBD1 agrees at 9 bases. Trimming at V came to 4 bases and at J to 7 bases, leaving 14 bases not matched to a gene. The CDR3 is 16 amino acids. From germline, CDR1 is SQVTM and CDR2 ANQGSEA.

The CDR3 region is CASSRTADYGYTF. The CDR3 DNA follows: TGTGCCAGCAGCCGGACAGCGGACTATGGCTACACCTTC. This sequence joins TRBV27 and TRBJ1-2; TRBD1 is a possible D gene (6 bases). This CDR3 is built from 13 residues. V gave up 6 bases and J gave up 3 bases, with 11 bases separating them. Germline-derived CDR1 and CDR2 are MNHEY and SMNVEV (reference sequence).

In its sample, this clonotype was seen a few times. The chain is built from TRBV19 and TRBJ2-7; TRBD1 matches 8 bases. The V and J ends lost 7 bases and 4 bases, in that order; junction bases with no gene match: 15. The germline gives CDR1 LNHDA, CDR2 SQIVND (reference sequence). The CDR3 is made up of 16 amino acids. The CDR3 DNA sequence: TGTGCCAGTAATCAAGGCGGACAGGGAGAGGCGTACGAGCAGTACTTC. Encoded protein: CASNQGGQGEAYEQYF.

The rearrangement uses TRBV18 and TRBJ1-6, with 9 bases matching TRBD1. This CDR3 is 16 amino acids long. Germline CDR1 KGHSH, CDR2 LQKENI. The junction had 6 bases not matched to a gene; V was cut back by 1 base and J by 8 bases. The CDR3 loop reads CASSPLPTGGDSPLHF. The CDR3, as DNA: TGTGCCAGCTCACCACTGCCAACAGGGGGCGATTCACCCCTCCACTTT. The whole variable domain, remainder taken from reference TRBV18 and TRBJ1-6, is NAGVMQNPRHLVRRRGQEARLRCSPMKGHSHVYWYRQLPEEGLKFMVYLQKENIIDESGMPKERFSAEFPKEGPSILRIQQVVRGDSAAYFCASSPLPTGGDSPLHFGNGTRLTVT.

The rearrangement joins TRBV7-2 to TRBJ1-2; D ambiguous. CDR3 length equals 12 residues. CDR1 is SGHTA, CDR2 FQGNSA, per germline. Trimming stripped 5 bases from V and 7 bases from J, with 11 bases between. The CDR3 region has the DNA TGTGCCAGCAGCCCAAGGACCATTGGCTACACCTTC. Translation gives CASSPRTIGYTF.

The V call is TRBV7-2, the J call TRBJ1-2; TRBD1 aligns across 8 bases. Trimming at V came to 9 bases and at J to 7 bases, leaving 7 bases not matched to a gene. The CDR3 runs to 12 residues. Germline V gene sequence: CDR1 SGHTA, CDR2 FQGNSA. CDR3 DNA sequence: TGTGCCAGTAAGCAGGGGGCAAGTGGCTACACCTTC. As protein: CASKQGASGYTF.

By sample fraction, this clonotype is medium-sized. The chain carries TRBV6-5 and TRBJ2-3; D is unclear. Trimming took off 5 bases at V and 4 bases at J, with 10 bases between the two ends. This CDR3 contains 13 residues. Looked up from germline, CDR1 is MNHEY and CDR2 is SVGAGI. CDR3: CASSGLGPDTQYF. The CDR3 DNA follows: TGTGCCAGCAGTGGTCTAGGCCCAGATACGCAGTATTTT.

V gene TRBV18 combines with J gene TRBJ2-3; no clear D. Trimming stripped 3 bases from V and 2 bases from J, with 12 bases between. The CDR3 runs 15 residues. CDR1 is KGHSH, CDR2 LQKENI, per germline. In nucleotides, the CDR3 is TGTGCCAGCTCACCTCGAGATCCTTTCACAGATACGCAGTATTTT. This sequence encodes CASSPRDPFTDTQYF.

For this clonotype: A much larger clone lies one base from this, so it may be a read error. This is likely a read error, given that the CDR3 carries no conserved phenylalanine or tryptophan at its end. CDR3 residues: CASSLGGTSGGSTDTQYL. Written as DNA, the CDR3 is TGTGCCAGCAGCTTGGGTGGGACTAGCGGGGGGAGCACAGATACGCAGTATCTT. V usage is TRBV5-6 and J usage is TRBJ2-3; TRBD2 agrees at 15 bases. V trimming: 0 bases; J trimming: 0 bases; junction bases outside the gene matches: 2. This CDR3 is built from 18 residues. Germline values: CDR1 SGHDT, CDR2 YYEEEE.

This clonotype is deemed medium-sized (0.01 to 0.1%). This CDR3 reads CAWSVGGLDGANVLTF. The DNA for the CDR3 is TGTGCCTGGAGTGTTGGCGGGTTAGATGGGGCCAACGTCCTGACTTTC. The chain links TRBV30 to TRBJ2-6; the D gene is possibly TRBD2 (5 bases). Germline values: CDR1 GTSNPN, CDR2 SVGIG (reference sequence). V was clipped by 0 bases and J by 3 bases, with 12 bases between them. This CDR3 has 16 residues.

The gene calls are TRBV6-1 and TRBJ2-7; D remains unclear. Trimming left V 2 bases short and J 2 bases short, with 10 bases between. Germline values: CDR1 MNHNS, CDR2 SASEGT. The CDR3 extends over 14 amino acids. The CDR3 sequence: CASSESWGTYEQYF. Here the CDR3 DNA reads TGTGCCAGCAGTGAAAGTTGGGGAACCTACGAGCAGTACTTC.

This clonotype is judged large. The CDR3: CSVEGGGWETQYF. The CDR3 DNA reads as TGCAGCGTCGAGGGGGGGGGTTGGGAGACCCAGTACTTC. The gene calls are TRBV29-1 and TRBJ2-5, with D possibly being TRBD2 (7 bases). CDR3 length: 13 residues. Trimming took off 6 bases at V and 5 bases at J, with 16 bases between the two ends. Germline V gene data show CDR1 as SQVTM and CDR2 as ANQGSEA.